The text below deals with one T cell receptor beta chain. What it recognizes is unknown. This sample was included in a study of blood T cells in healthy people across ages. Across the whole study: There was about one barcoded beta molecule captured by template switching per two T cells.

The authors ran a second PCR of 7 to 11 cycles using a sample-barcoded 5' primer and a J-beta primer mix. MiXCR was run by TCRdb on the 5' RACE reads, yielding one entry per CDR3 protein. The sample records about 1,600,000 distinct CDR3 sequences, approximately 42% being singletons. Every participating donor contributed roughly 10 milliliters of peripheral blood through a draw. Deletions cut 5 bases from V and 3 bases from J, with 11 bases between. CDR3 length: 13 residues. Study-wide findings and caveats: A strong correlation between TCR beta diversity and naive T cell percentage was seen.

The chain combines TRBV12-3 or TRBV12-4 with TRBJ2-7; D is unclear. Sequenced input: blood. The sequence was obtained from a woman aged 18-30 years in good health. The CDR3 loop is CASSVILGYEQYF. As DNA, the CDR3 is TGTGCCAGCAGTGTAATTCTAGGCTACGAGCAGTACTTC.